Here is one TCR beta chain with its context. Its antigen is currently not known. No base-level quality is on record; no much larger clone is a single base apart. Donors were healthy HIV-negative adults with no recently reported acute infections or vaccinations. Only Caucasian adults living in Nashville, Tennessee, USA were represented among the donors. Magnetic negative selection was used to enrich CD4+ T cells, after which naive cells were positively selected on CD45RA and the negative fraction became the memory subset. Blood was collected by leukapheresis, and PBMCs were isolated by Ficoll-Histopaque density gradient centrifugation and then cryopreserved in liquid nitrogen vapor phase. Purity and quantity of every magnetically sorted T cell population were checked by analytical flow cytometry. Each sorted fraction had its genomic DNA isolated and then quantified by UV absorbance on a Nanodrop 2000c.

The sample comes from a study of shared clonotypes between healthy human individuals (dated by TCRdb to between 2020 and 2021). Some background on the complete study: The cohort comprised two women and a few men aged 18 to 49 years. For each donor, CD4 naive and CD4 memory were each given three plates, CD8 naive was given two plates, and CD8 memory was given one plate. To estimate repertoire size and how much clonotypes are shared between individuals, the study performed deep sequencing of blood TCR repertoires from about five healthy adults. Libraries were prepared and TCR repertoires were sequenced by different laboratories using diverse techniques, in order to increase sequencing depth and limit assay-specific biases. Leukapheresis yielded between about 0.94 and 10 billion PBMCs per donor. What the study reported, not specific to this receptor: Even with the large sequencing depth, rarefaction of the sorted-subset datasets indicated that sequencing was incomplete. When several donors were compared, the shared fraction of clonotypes was around 5% for naive CD4, more than 3% for naive CD8, roughly 2.3% for memory CD4, and less than 0.5% for memory CD8. Based on pairwise subsampling, the degree of clonotype sharing among donors was expected to be affected by sequencing depth. Naive subsets generally had larger estimated clonotype richness than memory subsets did. The genetic and exposure-history diversity represented was limited by the small number of donors. Higher generation probabilities were observed for clonotypes shared by all four sorted-subset donors than for non-shared clonotypes. Only blood was sampled, and tissue TCR repertoires likely differ from those in blood.

Using the deep immunoSEQ assay, TCR CDR3 regions were amplified from genomic DNA by multiplex PCR. For each cell subset, the extracted genomic DNA was distributed evenly across all wells of several immunoSEQ 96-well plates, and each plate served as one replicate. Each replicate PCR for sorted subsets received about 0.2 ug genomic DNA, equal to about 30,000 T cell genomes. The purified libraries were quantified using a Qubit 3.0 fluorometer, sized with a Bioanalyzer 2100, and then quantified again using the KAPA Library Quantification kit. Every immunoSEQ 96-well plate was sequenced on a separate single-read 150-cycle Illumina NextSeq 550 flow cell. As for the original processing: Because the immunoSEQ output included only junctional sequences and no quality scores, the filtering could not be the same as the filtering used for full-length reads. To assign V/J genes and CDR3, sequences were annotated against IMGT germline references using PyIR, a Python wrapper for IgBLAST v1.9. Reads were filtered out if the reads had weak V/J assignments (E-value above 1e-6), no CDR3, stop codons, out-of-frame junctions, or ambiguous translated residues. A V3J clonotype was defined by an identical inferred V gene, J gene, and CDR3 amino acid sequence. Percentage overlap between repertoires was computed as shared unique clonotypes divided by the size of the smaller repertoire. RTK rarefaction, the Chao1 estimator, and Recon v2.1 estimates of unobserved clonotypes were used to assess repertoire richness. Generation probabilities were computed with OLGA for all TCRbeta clonotypes obtained by the gDNA method from several donors. Here the immuneACCESS table is served through TCRdb, limited to in-frame sequences with V and J called. Missing clones are a known gap in these copies; in checked studies unresolved V genes cover under half, and the rest lacks a known reason. V and J calls and clone size are given by that table; D and trimming were obtained from the DNA. The sample table lists about 1.1 million clones, 60% to 85% of them with a count of one. Jointly, the top ten make up roughly 0.82% of the sample.

Including cysteine and phenylalanine, the CDR3 has 15 amino acids. The entry retains the CDR3 DNA only, 45 bases that are in frame from base 1. For CDR1 and CDR2, the germline V gene (reference sequence) lists MNHNY and SVGAGI. Compared with germline, V lacks 5 bases and J lacks 3 bases; bases without a gene match: 4. The TCR comes from a man aged 18 to 29 in good health. Some clones in this sample may be carry-over from other donors' samples. Sequencing input: memory CD4+ T cells from PBMCs. The cell subset or site label on this specimen signifies: CD45RA-negative fraction. In this chain, TRBV6-6 is recombined with TRBJ2-7, and TRBD2 matches 13 of the central bases. The DNA reads as follows: TGTGCCAGCAGTCCGTGGACTAGCGGGAGCTACGAGCAGTACTTC. This encodes CASSPWTSGSYEQYF.